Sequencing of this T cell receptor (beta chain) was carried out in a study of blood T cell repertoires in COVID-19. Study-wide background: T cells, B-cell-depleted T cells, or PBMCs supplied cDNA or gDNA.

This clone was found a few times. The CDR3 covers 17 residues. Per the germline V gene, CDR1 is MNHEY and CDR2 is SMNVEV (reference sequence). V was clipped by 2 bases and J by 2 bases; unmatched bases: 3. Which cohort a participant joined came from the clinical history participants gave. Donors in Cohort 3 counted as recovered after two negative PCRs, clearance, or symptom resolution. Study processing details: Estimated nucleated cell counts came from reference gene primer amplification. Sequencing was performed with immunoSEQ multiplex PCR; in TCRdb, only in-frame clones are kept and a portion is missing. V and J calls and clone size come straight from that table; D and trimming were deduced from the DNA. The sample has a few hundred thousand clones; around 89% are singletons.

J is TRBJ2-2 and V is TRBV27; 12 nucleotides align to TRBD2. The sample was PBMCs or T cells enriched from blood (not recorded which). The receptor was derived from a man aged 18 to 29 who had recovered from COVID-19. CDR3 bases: TGTGCCAGCAGTTTACTAGCGGGAGGGGGAAACACCGGGGAGCTGTTTTTT. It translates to CASSLLAGGGNTGELFF.